This is a list of T cell receptor beta chains from one sample in a study of beta chain features in type 1 diabetes. Assay used: immunoSEQ multiplex PCR; TCRdb lists only in-frame clones, some missing. Of around 450,000 clones listed, roughly an eighth are singletons. Sequencing was carried out using naive CD4+ T cells from blood. Source of these receptors: a woman between 18 and 29 years old in good health. The CDR3 runs from the conserved cysteine through the conserved F or W. The order of the fields is J gene, clone size, V gene, D gene, CDR3 protein, CDR3 DNA. A D gene is named only where the DNA matches it firmly. Part of the rows lack a size; the others show once, few, many or a class for expanded clones.

j_call: TRBJ2-2; clone_size: few; v_call: TRBV15; d_call: -; cdr3_aa: CATSLLLTGELFF; cdr3_nt: TGTGCCACCAGCCTCCTGTTGACCGGGGAGCTGTTTTTT
j_call: TRBJ2-1; clone_size: -; v_call: TRBV7-2; d_call: TRBD2; cdr3_aa: CASSFTGTRNEQFF; cdr3_nt: TGTGCCAGCAGCTTCACCGGGACTAGAAATGAGCAGTTCTTC
j_call: TRBJ2-7; clone_size: few; v_call: TRBV2; d_call: TRBD1; cdr3_aa: CASATRTGSNEQYF; cdr3_nt: TGTGCCAGCGCCACCCGGACAGGTTCTAACGAGCAGTACTTC
j_call: TRBJ2-7; clone_size: -; v_call: TRBV7-2; d_call: -; cdr3_aa: CASQTDPYEQYF; cdr3_nt: TGTGCCAGCCAGACGGATCCCTACGAGCAGTACTTC
j_call: TRBJ1-1; clone_size: -; v_call: TRBV7-2; d_call: TRBD1; cdr3_aa: CASSIQTGVVTEAFF; cdr3_nt: TGTGCCAGCAGCATCCAGACAGGGGTCGTCACTGAAGCTTTCTTT
j_call: TRBJ2-1; clone_size: -; v_call: TRBV7-2; d_call: TRBD2; cdr3_aa: CASSETSAYNEQFF; cdr3_nt: TGTGCCAGCAGCGAGACTAGCGCCTACAATGAGCAGTTCTTC
j_call: TRBJ2-1; clone_size: -; v_call: TRBV7-3; d_call: TRBD1; cdr3_aa: CASSRQGYNEQFF; cdr3_nt: TGTGCCAGCAGTAGACAGGGTTACAATGAGCAGTTCTTC
j_call: TRBJ1-1; clone_size: -; v_call: TRBV15; d_call: TRBD1; cdr3_aa: CATSREVSGTGLTTEAFF; cdr3_nt: TGTGCCACCAGCAGAGAGGTATCCGGGACAGGGTTGACCACTGAAGCTTTCTTT
j_call: TRBJ2-1; clone_size: few; v_call: TRBV11-3; d_call: TRBD2; cdr3_aa: CASSQWDSGSSYNEQFF; cdr3_nt: TGTGCCAGCAGCCAATGGGATAGCGGGAGCTCCTACAATGAGCAGTTCTTC
j_call: TRBJ2-5; clone_size: few; v_call: TRBV28; d_call: -; cdr3_aa: CASSPQGYRQETQYF; cdr3_nt: TGTGCCAGCAGCCCACAGGGTTATCGCCAAGAGACCCAGTACTTC
j_call: TRBJ2-1; clone_size: -; v_call: TRBV5-4; d_call: -; cdr3_aa: CASSFGLMVDEQFF; cdr3_nt: TGTGCCAGCAGCTTCGGTCTGATGGTCGATGAGCAGTTCTTC
j_call: TRBJ1-4; clone_size: few; v_call: TRBV5-4; d_call: -; cdr3_aa: CASSLGDGATNEKLFF; cdr3_nt: TGTGCCAGCAGCTTGGGTGACGGTGCAACTAATGAAAAACTGTTTTTT
j_call: TRBJ2-3; clone_size: few; v_call: TRBV13; d_call: -; cdr3_aa: CASSLSRSDTQYF; cdr3_nt: TGTGCCAGCAGCTTAAGCCGCTCGGATACGCAGTATTTT
j_call: TRBJ2-5; clone_size: few; v_call: TRBV7-9; d_call: TRBD1; cdr3_aa: CASSQRRTGRRETQYF; cdr3_nt: TGTGCCAGCAGCCAAAGACGGACAGGGAGAAGGGAGACCCAGTACTTC
j_call: TRBJ2-1; clone_size: -; v_call: TRBV7-8; d_call: -; cdr3_aa: CASRGGRTYNEQFF; cdr3_nt: TGTGCCAGTCGGGGAGGACGGACTTACAATGAGCAGTTCTTC
j_call: TRBJ2-5; clone_size: -; v_call: TRBV2; d_call: -; cdr3_aa: CASNLHERPGGTQYF; cdr3_nt: TGTGCCAGCAACCTCCACGAACGGCCCGGAGGTACCCAGTACTTC
j_call: TRBJ2-5; clone_size: -; v_call: TRBV14; d_call: TRBD1; cdr3_aa: CASSPSRDRVETQYF; cdr3_nt: TGTGCCAGCAGCCCGTCCCGGGACAGGGTAGAGACCCAGTACTTC
j_call: TRBJ2-1; clone_size: few; v_call: TRBV7-9; d_call: TRBD2; cdr3_aa: CASSLGLAGVTEQFF; cdr3_nt: TGTGCCAGCAGCTTAGGACTAGCGGGAGTAACTGAGCAGTTCTTC
j_call: TRBJ1-2; clone_size: -; v_call: TRBV5-4; d_call: -; cdr3_aa: CASRHSGKRGYTF; cdr3_nt: TGTGCCAGCAGGCACTCCGGGAAGAGGGGCTACACCTTC
j_call: TRBJ2-5; clone_size: few; v_call: TRBV6-5; d_call: -; cdr3_aa: CASSYAGRQETQYF; cdr3_nt: TGTGCCAGCAGTTATGCAGGGAGACAAGAGACCCAGTACTTC
j_call: TRBJ1-5; clone_size: -; v_call: TRBV19; d_call: -; cdr3_aa: CASSIGGNQPQHF; cdr3_nt: TGTGCCAGTAGTATAGGTGGCAATCAGCCCCAGCATTTT
j_call: TRBJ2-3; clone_size: -; v_call: TRBV4-3; d_call: -; cdr3_aa: CASSQDLFVAGSTDTQYF; cdr3_nt: TGCGCCAGCAGCCAAGATCTTTTTGTCGCGGGTAGCACAGATACGCAGTATTTT
j_call: TRBJ1-6; clone_size: -; v_call: TRBV4-1; d_call: -; cdr3_aa: CASSQLTSGNSPLHF; cdr3_nt: TGCGCCAGCAGCCAGCTGACATCGGGAAATTCACCCCTCCACTTT
j_call: TRBJ2-4; clone_size: -; v_call: TRBV28; d_call: TRBD2; cdr3_aa: CASSSWSGGIENIQYF; cdr3_nt: TGTGCCAGCAGTTCGTGGAGCGGGGGAATCGAAAACATTCAGTACTTC
j_call: TRBJ2-2; clone_size: -; v_call: TRBV5-4; d_call: -; cdr3_aa: CASSRRQLSGELFF; cdr3_nt: TGTGCCAGCAGCCGGAGACAGCTTAGTGGGGAGCTGTTTTTT
j_call: TRBJ2-1; clone_size: -; v_call: TRBV5-6; d_call: -; cdr3_aa: CASRGWAQGNYEFF; cdr3_nt: -
j_call: TRBJ1-5; clone_size: -; v_call: TRBV28; d_call: -; cdr3_aa: CASSLRQHQHF; cdr3_nt: TGTGCCAGCAGTTTAAGGCAGCACCAGCATTTT
j_call: TRBJ2-3; clone_size: -; v_call: TRBV11-3; d_call: -; cdr3_aa: CASSLDGNTDTQYF; cdr3_nt: TGTGCCAGCAGCTTGGATGGAAACACAGATACGCAGTATTTT
j_call: TRBJ2-5; clone_size: -; v_call: TRBV28; d_call: TRBD2; cdr3_aa: CASRLLSGAHQETQYF; cdr3_nt: TGTGCCAGCAGACTCCTCAGCGGGGCCCACCAAGAGACCCAGTACTTC
j_call: TRBJ1-2; clone_size: few; v_call: TRBV4-3; d_call: -; cdr3_aa: CASSQDRGSPYGYTF; cdr3_nt: TGCGCCAGCAGCCAAGATCGAGGCAGCCCCTATGGCTACACCTTC
j_call: TRBJ2-2; clone_size: -; v_call: TRBV14; d_call: -; cdr3_aa: CASSRKNTGELFF; cdr3_nt: TGTGCCAGCAGCCGCAAGAACACCGGGGAGCTGTTTTTT
j_call: TRBJ2-1; clone_size: few; v_call: TRBV7-2; d_call: -; cdr3_aa: CASSSASFGQSSYNEQFF; cdr3_nt: TGTGCCAGCAGCTCAGCCTCCTTTGGACAGAGCTCCTACAATGAGCAGTTCTTC
j_call: TRBJ2-3; clone_size: -; v_call: TRBV9; d_call: TRBD2; cdr3_aa: CASSVAGGSTDTQYF; cdr3_nt: TGTGCCAGCAGCGTAGCGGGAGGTAGCACAGATACGCAGTATTTT
j_call: TRBJ1-5; clone_size: -; v_call: TRBV6-6; d_call: -; cdr3_aa: CASTYRAGLGSQPQHF; cdr3_nt: TGTGCCAGCACTTACAGGGCAGGGCTGGGTAGTCAGCCCCAGCATTTT
j_call: TRBJ1-6; clone_size: -; v_call: TRBV7-2; d_call: -; cdr3_aa: CASSLNSNSPLHF; cdr3_nt: TGTGCCAGCAGCTTAAACAGTAATTCACCCCTCCACTTT
j_call: TRBJ2-3; clone_size: few; v_call: TRBV6-6; d_call: -; cdr3_aa: CASSYISGTPQYF; cdr3_nt: TGTGCCAGCAGCTATATTTCCGGGACCCCACAGTATTTT
j_call: TRBJ1-1; clone_size: -; v_call: TRBV2; d_call: -; cdr3_aa: CASSEEQVNTEAFF; cdr3_nt: TGTGCCAGCAGTGAAGAGCAAGTGAACACTGAAGCTTTCTTT
j_call: TRBJ2-3; clone_size: few; v_call: TRBV7-6; d_call: -; cdr3_aa: CASSSNRARDTQYF; cdr3_nt: TGTGCCAGCAGCTCAAACAGGGCCCGAGATACGCAGTATTTT
j_call: TRBJ1-5; clone_size: -; v_call: TRBV4-1; d_call: -; cdr3_aa: CASSQAADGVPQPQHF; cdr3_nt: TGCGCCAGCAGCCAAGCGGCGGACGGGGTCCCCCAGCCCCAGCATTTT
j_call: TRBJ2-7; clone_size: few; v_call: TRBV5-1; d_call: -; cdr3_aa: CASSSGTAISYEQYF; cdr3_nt: TGCGCCAGCAGCTCCGGAACAGCGATCTCCTACGAGCAGTACTTC
j_call: TRBJ1-2; clone_size: few; v_call: TRBV7-2; d_call: -; cdr3_aa: CASSSGLNYGYTF; cdr3_nt: TGTGCCAGCAGCTCTGGACTCAACTATGGCTACACCTTC
j_call: TRBJ2-3; clone_size: few; v_call: TRBV7-2; d_call: -; cdr3_aa: CASSLPLTDTQYF; cdr3_nt: TGTGCCAGCAGCTTACCCCTGACAGATACGCAGTATTTT
j_call: TRBJ2-7; clone_size: -; v_call: TRBV30; d_call: TRBD1; cdr3_aa: CAWGTGGYEQYF; cdr3_nt: TGTGCCTGGGGGACAGGGGGTTACGAGCAGTACTTC
j_call: TRBJ2-7; clone_size: -; v_call: TRBV4-1; d_call: -; cdr3_aa: CASSQEAPVALRYEQYF; cdr3_nt: TGCGCCAGCAGCCAAGAAGCCCCTGTCGCCCTGAGGTACGAGCAGTACTTC
j_call: TRBJ2-3; clone_size: few; v_call: TRBV18; d_call: -; cdr3_aa: CASSPRPGSADTQYF; cdr3_nt: TGTGCCAGCTCACCTCGGCCAGGGTCGGCAGATACGCAGTATTTT
j_call: TRBJ2-1; clone_size: few; v_call: TRBV4-3; d_call: TRBD2; cdr3_aa: CASSQAPSGGAYNEQFF; cdr3_nt: TGCGCCAGCAGCCAAGCCCCTAGCGGGGGGGCCTACAATGAGCAGTTCTTC
j_call: TRBJ2-7; clone_size: few; v_call: TRBV14; d_call: -; cdr3_aa: CASSQLVLGEQYF; cdr3_nt: TGTGCCAGCAGCCAACTGGTTCTAGGCGAGCAGTACTTC
j_call: TRBJ2-6; clone_size: -; v_call: TRBV2; d_call: -; cdr3_aa: CASRHRTSGANVLTF; cdr3_nt: TGTGCCAGCAGACATAGGACCTCTGGGGCCAACGTCCTGACTTTC
j_call: TRBJ2-5; clone_size: few; v_call: TRBV7-9; d_call: TRBD1; cdr3_aa: CASSQETGGRTQYF; cdr3_nt: TGTGCCAGCAGCCAAGAGACAGGGGGGAGGACCCAGTACTTC
j_call: TRBJ2-6; clone_size: few; v_call: TRBV4-3; d_call: TRBD1; cdr3_aa: CASSGQVSGANVLTF; cdr3_nt: TGCGCCAGTTCCGGACAGGTCAGCGGGGCCAACGTCCTGACTTTC
j_call: TRBJ1-1; clone_size: few; v_call: TRBV7-8; d_call: -; cdr3_aa: CASSLGLATEAFF; cdr3_nt: TGTGCCAGCAGCTTAGGTCTTGCCACTGAAGCTTTCTTT
j_call: TRBJ2-7; clone_size: -; v_call: TRBV6-5; d_call: TRBD1; cdr3_aa: CASARDRDNEQYF; cdr3_nt: TGTGCCAGCGCTAGGGACAGGGACAACGAGCAGTACTTC
j_call: TRBJ2-1; clone_size: few; v_call: TRBV4-1; d_call: TRBD2; cdr3_aa: CASSQEGLAGGSSYNEQFF; cdr3_nt: TGCGCCAGCAGCCAAGAGGGACTAGCGGGAGGGAGCTCCTACAATGAGCAGTTCTTC